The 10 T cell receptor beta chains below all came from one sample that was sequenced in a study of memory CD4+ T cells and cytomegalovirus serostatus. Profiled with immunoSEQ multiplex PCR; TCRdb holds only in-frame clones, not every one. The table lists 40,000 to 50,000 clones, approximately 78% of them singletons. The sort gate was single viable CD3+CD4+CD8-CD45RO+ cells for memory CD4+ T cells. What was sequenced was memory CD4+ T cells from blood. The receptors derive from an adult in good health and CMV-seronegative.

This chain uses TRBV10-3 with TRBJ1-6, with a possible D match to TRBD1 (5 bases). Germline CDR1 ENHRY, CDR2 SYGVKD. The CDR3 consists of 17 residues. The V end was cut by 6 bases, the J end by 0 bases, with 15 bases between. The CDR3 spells CAISSSGLSSYNSPLHF. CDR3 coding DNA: TGTGCCATCAGCTCTTCGGGGCTTAGCTCCTATAATTCACCCCTCCACTTT.

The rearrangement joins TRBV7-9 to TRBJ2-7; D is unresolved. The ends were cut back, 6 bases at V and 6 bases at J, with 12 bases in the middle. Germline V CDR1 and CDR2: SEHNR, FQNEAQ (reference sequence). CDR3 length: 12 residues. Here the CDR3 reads CASRSALGEQYF. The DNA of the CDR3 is TGTGCCAGCAGGTCCGCCCTGGGCGAGCAGTACTTC.

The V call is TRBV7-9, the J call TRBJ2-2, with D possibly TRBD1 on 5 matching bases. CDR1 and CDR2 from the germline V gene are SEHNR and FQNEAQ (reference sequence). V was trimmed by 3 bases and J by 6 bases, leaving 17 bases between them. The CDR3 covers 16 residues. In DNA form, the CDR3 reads TGTGCCAGCAGCTTTCCCGCCCTTACAGGCGCCGGGGAGCTGTTTTTT. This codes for CASSFPALTGAGELFF. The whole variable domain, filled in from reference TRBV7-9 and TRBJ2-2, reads DTGVSQNPRHKITKRGQNVTFRCDPISEHNRLYWYRQTLGQGPEFLTYFQNEAQLEKSRLLSDRFSAERPKGSFSTLEIQRTEQGDSAMYLCASSFPALTGAGELFFGEGSRLTVL.

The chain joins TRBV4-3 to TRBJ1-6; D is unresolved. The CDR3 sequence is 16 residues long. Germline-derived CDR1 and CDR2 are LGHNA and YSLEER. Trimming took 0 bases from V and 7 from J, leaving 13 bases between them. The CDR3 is CASSQDQGLRNSPLHF. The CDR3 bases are TGCGCCAGCAGCCAAGATCAAGGACTCAGGAATTCACCCCTCCACTTT.

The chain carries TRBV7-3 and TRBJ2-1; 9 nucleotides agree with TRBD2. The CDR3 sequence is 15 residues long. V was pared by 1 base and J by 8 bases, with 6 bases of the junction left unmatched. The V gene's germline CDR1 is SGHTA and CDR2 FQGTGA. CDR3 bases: TGTGCCAGCAGCTTAAATAGCGGGGGTCGGGATGAGCAGTTCTTC. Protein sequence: CASSLNSGGRDEQFF.

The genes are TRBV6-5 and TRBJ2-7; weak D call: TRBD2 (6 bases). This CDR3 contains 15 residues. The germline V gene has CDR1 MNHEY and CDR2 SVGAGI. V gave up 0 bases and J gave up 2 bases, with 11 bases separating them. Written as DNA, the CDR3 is TGTGCCAGCAGTTACTCGTGGTGGGGGGCCTACGAGCAGTACTTC. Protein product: CASSYSWWGAYEQYF.

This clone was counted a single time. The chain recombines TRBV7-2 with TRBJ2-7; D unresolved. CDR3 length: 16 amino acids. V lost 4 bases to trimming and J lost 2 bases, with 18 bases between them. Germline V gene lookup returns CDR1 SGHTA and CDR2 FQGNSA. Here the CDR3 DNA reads TGTGCCAGCAGCTCGTACTCACAGTTAAAAGCCTACGAGCAGTACTTC. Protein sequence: CASSSYSQLKAYEQYF.

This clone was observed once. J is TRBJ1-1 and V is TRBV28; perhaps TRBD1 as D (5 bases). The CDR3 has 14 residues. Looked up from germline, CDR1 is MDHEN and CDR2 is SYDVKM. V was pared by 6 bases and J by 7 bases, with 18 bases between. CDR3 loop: CASSQGAGTREAFF. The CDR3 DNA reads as TGTGCCAGCAGCCAAGGGGCGGGAACCCGTGAAGCTTTCTTT.

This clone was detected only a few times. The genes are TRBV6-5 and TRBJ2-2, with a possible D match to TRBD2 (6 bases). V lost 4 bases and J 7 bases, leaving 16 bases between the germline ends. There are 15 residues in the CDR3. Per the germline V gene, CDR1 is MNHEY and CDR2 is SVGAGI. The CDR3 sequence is CASSSAGTSHGELFF. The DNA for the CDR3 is TGTGCCAGCAGTTCAGCCGGGACTTCCCACGGGGAGCTGTTTTTT.

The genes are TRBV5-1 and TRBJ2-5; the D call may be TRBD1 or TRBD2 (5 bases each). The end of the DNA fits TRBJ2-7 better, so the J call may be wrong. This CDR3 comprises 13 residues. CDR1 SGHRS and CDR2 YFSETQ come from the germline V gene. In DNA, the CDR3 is TGCGCCAGCATGCTGAGGGGCGGATACGAGCAGTACTTC. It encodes CASMLRGGYEQYF.